This is a list of T cell receptor beta chains from one sample in a study of cytomegalovirus exposure and HLA in healthy donors. Repertoires were generated with immunoSEQ multiplex PCR, while TCRdb's copy carries only in-frame clones and drops some. This sample carries about 150,000 clones, around 79% of them seen once, and the ten largest clones take approximately 6%. Source material: PBMCs. Receptors originate from a man aged 30 to 39 in good health and CMV-seropositive. Each CDR3 is given with its conserved first and last residue. A D gene is named only where the DNA matches it firmly. A clone size is listed for some rows: how often the clone was seen (once, few, many), or a class if it is expanded.

J gene | V gene | clone size | CDR3 length | D gene | CDR3 DNA | CDR3 protein
TRBJ1-2 | TRBV6-5 | - | 12 | - | TGTGCCACCGAGACAGGCTCCTATGGCTACACCTTC | CATETGSYGYTF
TRBJ2-4 | TRBV12-5 | - | 17 | - | TGTGCTAGTGGTTTGGTTGGGTCCCGGGACAACAAAAACATTCAGTACTTC | CASGLVGSRDNKNIQYF
TRBJ2-7 | TRBV7-8 | once | 13 | TRBD1 | TGTGCCAGCAGCCCCCGGACAGGGGTCGAGCAGTACTTC | CASSPRTGVEQYF
TRBJ2-5 | TRBV7-6 | - | 18 | TRBD2 | TGTGCCAGCAGCTTAGTCTGGATTAGCGGGGGGGGACAAGAGACCCAGTACTTC | CASSLVWISGGGQETQYF
TRBJ1-1 | TRBV5-4 | - | 15 | - | TGTGCCAGCAGCTTCCTAAGACTCATGAACACTGAAGCTTTCTTT | CASSFLRLMNTEAFF
TRBJ2-7 | TRBV20-1 | - | 11 | - | TGCAGTGCGGAGTATAACTACGAGCAGTACTTC | CSAEYNYEQYF
TRBJ1-2 | TRBV6-5 | once | 13 | - | TGTGCCAGCAGGTACAACAGGGAAGTAGGCTACACCTTC | CASRYNREVGYTF
TRBJ2-5 | TRBV10-3 | - | 14 | - | TGTGCCATCAGTGAGGGACAGCCCCAAGAGACCCAGTACTTC | CAISEGQPQETQYF
TRBJ1-2 | TRBV10-2 | - | 15 | TRBD1 | TGCGCCAGCAGTGTACCTAGGGCAGGGGGCTCCGGCTACACCTTC | CASSVPRAGGSGYTF
TRBJ2-7 | TRBV18 | - | 15 | TRBD1 | TGTGCCAGCTCACCCCCGACAGGGGGCTCAGGGGAGCAGTACTTC | CASSPPTGGSGEQYF
TRBJ2-3 | TRBV6-1 | - | 15 | TRBD1 | TGTGCCAGCAGTGAGTTCAGGGGGCGCACAGATACGCAGTATTTT | CASSEFRGRTDTQYF
TRBJ2-2 | TRBV5-8 | - | 15 | TRBD2 | TGTGCCAGCAGTTTGACTAGCGGGTCCACCGGGGAGCTGTTTTTT | CASSLTSGSTGELFF
TRBJ2-7 | TRBV30 | few | 13 | - | TGTGCCTGGAGTGTACGGATCGGGGACGAGCAGTACTTC | CAWSVRIGDEQYF
TRBJ2-2 | TRBV5-1 | - | 16 | TRBD2 | TGCGCCAGCAGCTTGGCCCTAGCGGGGAACACCGGGGAGCTGTTTTTT | CASSLALAGNTGELFF
TRBJ2-2 | TRBV4-1 | - | 15 | - | TGCGCCAGCAGCTGGGGCACCTCGAACACCGGGGAGCTGTTTTTT | CASSWGTSNTGELFF
TRBJ2-1 | TRBV2 | few | 16 | TRBD1 | TGTGCCACTATAACCGGGACAGGGGACTCCTACAATGAGCAGTTCTTC | CATITGTGDSYNEQFF
TRBJ2-5 | TRBV14 | - | 13 | - | TGTGCCAGCAGCGACTGGGTTCAAGAGACCCAGTACTTC | CASSDWVQETQYF
TRBJ1-1 | TRBV30 | few | 14 | TRBD1 | TGTGCCTGGAGTGACAGGGGAGGGAACACTGAAGCTTTCTTT | CAWSDRGGNTEAFF
TRBJ2-5 | TRBV7-2 | - | 11 | - | TGTGCCAGCAGCGGGGGGGAGACCCAGTACTTC | CASSGGETQYF
TRBJ1-2 | TRBV27 | - | 14 | TRBD1 | TGTGCCAGCAGTCCCGGGACAGGGAACTATGGCTACACCTTC | CASSPGTGNYGYTF
TRBJ2-2 | TRBV5-1 | - | 14 | - | TGCGCCAGCAGCTCTGGGCTTGACACCGGGGAGCTGTTTTTT | CASSSGLDTGELFF
TRBJ1-3 | TRBV5-4 | - | 14 | TRBD1 | TGTGCCAGCAGCTCTACAGGGGAAGGAAACACCATATATTTT | CASSSTGEGNTIYF
TRBJ2-5 | TRBV27 | - | 16 | TRBD2 | TGTGCCAGCAGTTGGGGATCCCTTAGCGGGAGCGGGACCCAGTACTTC | CASSWGSLSGSGTQYF
TRBJ2-1 | TRBV2 | - | 13 | - | TGTGCCAGCAGGGCCCGACAGGTTGCTGAGCAGTTCTTC | CASRARQVAEQFF
TRBJ2-7 | TRBV5-1 | few | 16 | TRBD2 | TGCGCCAGCAGCCGGGGACCAGCGGGAGGGGAGACCGAGCAGTACTTC | CASSRGPAGGETEQYF
TRBJ1-1 | TRBV30 | - | 14 | TRBD1 | TGTGCCTGGAGTTCCGGACAGGGAAACACTGAAGCTTTCTTT | CAWSSGQGNTEAFF
TRBJ2-3 | TRBV12-5 | once | 16 | TRBD2 | TGTGCTAGTGGACCTGGACTAGCGGGGGGGTTTGATACGCAGTATTTT | CASGPGLAGGFDTQYF
TRBJ1-5 | TRBV12-5 | - | 16 | - | TGTGCTAGTGGTTTGGTAAAAGGGGATAGCAATCAGCCCCAGCATTTT | CASGLVKGDSNQPQHF
TRBJ2-4 | TRBV7-2 | - | 12 | TRBD1 | TGTGCCAGCAGCGGACAGGGATACATTCAGTACTTC | CASSGQGYIQYF
TRBJ1-4 | TRBV9 | - | 14 | TRBD1 | TGTGCCAGCAGCGTGTCGGGACAGGGTGAAAAACTGTTTTTT | CASSVSGQGEKLFF
TRBJ1-3 | TRBV28 | - | 16 | - | TGTGCCAGCAGCCCACTAGATCCCTTAACTGGAAACACCATATATTTT | CASSPLDPLTGNTIYF
TRBJ1-5 | TRBV11-2 | - | 14 | - | TGTGCCAGCAGCTTAGCCGGGTCTGGTCAGCCCCAGCATTTT | CASSLAGSGQPQHF
TRBJ2-2 | TRBV5-1 | - | 16 | TRBD2 | TGCGCCAGCAGACCCCGGGGGGGCCTAAACACCGGGGAGCTGTTTTTT | CASRPRGGLNTGELFF
TRBJ1-2 | TRBV30 | - | 14 | TRBD1 | TGTGCCTGGAGTGCGGGACAGGGGGCCGAGGACTACACCTTC | CAWSAGQGAEDYTF
TRBJ2-2 | TRBV11-2 | - | 15 | TRBD1 | TGTGCCAGCTCCCGGGACAGGGGTTACACCGGGGAGCTGTTTTTT | CASSRDRGYTGELFF